These 28 T cell receptor beta chains originate from one sample sequenced in a study of Ad26.COV2.S vaccination and SARS-CoV-2 variants. Treatment specified: roughly 19 received Ad26.COV2.S at low or high dose, single or two shots; a few received placebo; per-sample allocation not given. All samples were drawn on day 63, counting from the first vaccine or placebo injection. Assay: immunoSEQ multiplex PCR; the TCRdb copy retains only in-frame clones and omits some. The sample includes about 350,000 clones, 86% seen only once; the top ten take about 10%. The starting material was peripheral blood, obtained in a trial of Ad26.COV2.S vaccine versus placebo. The source is a person aged 18 to 59 who received the Ad26.COV2.S COVID-19 vaccine or a placebo.

The V call is TRBV28, the J call TRBJ2-5; D not certain. Germline CDR1 reads MDHEN; CDR2 reads SYDVKM. The ends were cut back, 7 bases at V and 2 bases at J, with 5 bases in the middle. CDR3 length equals 11 residues. CDR3 DNA sequence: TGTGCCAGCAACAAGCAAGAGACCCAGTACTTC. This gives the protein CASNKQETQYF.

This chain uses TRBV6-2 or TRBV6-3 with TRBJ1-5; TRBD1 agrees at 7 bases. The CDR3 is 15 residues long. From germline, CDR1 is MNHEY and CDR2 SVGEGT. The ends lost 2 bases at V and 4 bases at J; junction bases unmatched: 5. The CDR3 bases are TGTGCCAGCAGTTACCCGACAGGGTTAAATCAGCCCCAGCATTTT. Residues: CASSYPTGLNQPQHF.

The chain is built from TRBV4-3 and TRBJ2-2; 9 nucleotides match TRBD1. After removal of 6 bases from V and 6 bases from J, the junction contained 11 bases not matched to a gene. CDR3 length: 16 amino acids. CDR1 is LGHNA, CDR2 YSLEER, per germline. The DNA for the CDR3 is TGCGCCAGCAGACGAGCACCGGGACAGGGTTCCGGGGAGCTGTTTTTT. Translating gives CASRRAPGQGSGELFF.

The chain is built from TRBV30 and TRBJ2-1; 7 nucleotides line up with TRBD1. From germline, CDR1 is GTSNPN and CDR2 SVGIG (reference sequence). V trimming: 2 bases; J trimming: 6 bases; junction bases outside the gene matches: 4. The CDR3 is made up of 13 amino acids. The CDR3 reads CAWSSTGANEQFF. The CDR3 DNA reads as TGTGCCTGGAGTTCCACAGGGGCCAATGAGCAGTTCTTC.

This chain links TRBV7-9 with TRBJ2-3, with 9 bases fitting TRBD2. CDR1 and CDR2 (germline): SEHNR, FQNEAQ (reference sequence). Unmatched junction bases numbered 11, after V lost 5 bases and J lost 2 bases. This CDR3 comprises 17 residues. The CDR3 here is CASSPRGVAGVTDTQYF. The DNA of the CDR3 is TGTGCCAGCAGCCCTCGCGGGGTAGCGGGGGTCACAGATACGCAGTATTTT.

The gene calls are TRBV5-1 and TRBJ2-2; 11 nucleotides align to TRBD2. Looked up from germline, CDR1 is SGHRS and CDR2 is YFSETQ. This CDR3 region has 16 residues. With V trimmed by 8 bases and J by 2 bases, 8 bases remained unmatched. CDR3 DNA sequence: TGCGCCAGTACGATCCGACTAGCGGGAAACACCGGGGAGCTGTTTTTT. It encodes CASTIRLAGNTGELFF.

The genes are TRBV29-1 and TRBJ2-2; the D is unclear. This CDR3 has 11 residues. Between the trimmed V and J ends, which lost 4 bases and 5 bases, there was a span of 5 bases. Looked up from germline, CDR1 is SQVTM and CDR2 is ANQGSEA. The CDR3 sequence is CSVVQTGELFF. CDR3 DNA: TGCAGCGTTGTACAGACCGGGGAGCTGTTTTTT.

This clone was counted a single time. The V and J genes are TRBV28 and TRBJ1-2; 11 bases fit TRBD1. V shed 4 bases, J shed 8 bases, and the junction held 9 bases outside the gene matches. The CDR3 is 15 residues long. Germline V gives CDR1 MDHEN, CDR2 SYDVKM. CDR3 sequence (DNA): TGTGCCAGCAGTTCAGCCGGGACAGGGGGAGTCGGCTACACCTTC. Translation gives CASSSAGTGGVGYTF.

The J gene is TRBJ2-2, the V gene TRBV14; D possibly matches TRBD1 or TRBD2 (6 bases each). V was clipped by 4 bases and J by 4 bases, with 13 bases between them. Looked up from germline, CDR1 is SGHDN and CDR2 is FVKESK. This CDR3 is 15 amino acids long. The DNA for the CDR3 is TGTGCCAGCAGCCCGGGGGCGCGGAGCACCGGGGAGCTGTTTTTT. It translates to CASSPGARSTGELFF.

This clone has just a few counts. The chain links TRBV30 to TRBJ1-5; D unresolved. The CDR3 covers 15 residues. The V gene lost 4 bases and the J gene lost 3 bases, with 16 bases spanning the gap. Germline V CDR1 and CDR2: GTSNPN, SVGIG (reference sequence). The CDR3 spells CAWTVNLGPNQPQHF. In DNA, the CDR3 is TGTGCCTGGACCGTTAACCTCGGGCCCAATCAGCCCCAGCATTTT.

V is TRBV2 and J is TRBJ2-5; 9 bases are a match to TRBD1. This CDR3 is 13 amino acids long. V lost 7 bases and J lost 4; bases outside the gene matches: 4. Germline assignment: CDR1 SNHLY and CDR2 FYNNEI. DNA of the CDR3: TGTGCCAGCAACAGGGGGCGTCGAGAGACCCAGTACTTC. Protein sequence: CASNRGRRETQYF.

The chain combines TRBV20-1 with TRBJ1-2; D not resolved. Germline V gene data show CDR1 as DFQATT and CDR2 as SNEGSKA (reference sequence). V was pared by 3 bases and J by 2 bases, with 7 bases between. The length of the CDR3 is 12 residues. The DNA for the CDR3 is TGCAGTGCTAGTGTGGAGAACTATGGCTACACCTTC. It is translated as CSASVENYGYTF.

This clone was recorded only once. The J gene is TRBJ2-1, the V gene TRBV7-9; D may match TRBD1 or TRBD2 (5 bases each). From germline, CDR1 is SEHNR and CDR2 FQNEAQ (reference sequence). Trimming removed 6 bases at V and 4 bases at J, with 22 bases between. This CDR3 is built from 17 residues. CDR3 residues: CASSSRRGVLLYNEQFF. DNA of the CDR3: TGTGCCAGCAGTTCTCGTCGAGGGGTACTCCTTTACAATGAGCAGTTCTTC.

The chain links TRBV2 to TRBJ2-7; weak D call: TRBD2 (6 bases). V dropped 5 bases and J dropped 5 bases, with 13 bases sitting between them. This CDR3 spans 13 amino acids. CDR1 SNHLY and CDR2 FYNNEI come from the germline V gene. The CDR3 protein is CASSRRVSHEQYF. CDR3 DNA sequence: TGTGCCAGCAGTAGGAGGGTTTCCCACGAGCAGTACTTC.

The chain uses TRBV27 and TRBJ2-7; 12 positions match TRBD2. From germline, CDR1 is MNHEY and CDR2 SMNVEV (reference sequence). The V and J ends lost 8 bases and 2 bases, in that order; junction bases with no gene match: 4. The CDR3 loop spans 14 amino acids. The DNA of the CDR3 is TGTGCCAGCTGGACTAGCGGGAACCCCTACGAGCAGTACTTC. This encodes CASWTSGNPYEQYF.

The V gene is TRBV28, the J gene TRBJ1-2, with 9 positions matching TRBD1. CDR1 MDHEN and CDR2 SYDVKM come from the germline V gene. Unmatched junction bases numbered 4, after V lost 5 bases and J lost 3 bases. CDR3 length: 14 residues. CDR3 in amino acids: CASSSGQGYYGYTF. The CDR3 DNA is TGTGCCAGCAGTAGCGGACAGGGGTACTATGGCTACACCTTC.

This sequence joins TRBV18 and TRBJ2-3, with a tentative D call TRBD2 (5 bases). Trimming removed 2 bases at V and 3 bases at J, with 12 bases between. The length of the CDR3 is 15 residues. Germline V gives CDR1 KGHSH, CDR2 LQKENI. In DNA, the CDR3 is TGTGCCAGCTCACCAAAATTGGGCGGGACAGATACGCAGTATTTT. It encodes CASSPKLGGTDTQYF.

The gene calls are TRBV4-1 and TRBJ1-6, with TRBD1 identical over 7 bases. The junction had 3 bases not matched to a gene; V was cut back by 0 bases and J by 4 bases. CDR1 and CDR2 (germline): MGHRA, YSYEKL. The CDR3 covers 16 residues. The CDR3 reads CASSQEKGQYNSPLHF. For the CDR3, the DNA is TGCGCCAGCAGCCAAGAAAAGGGACAGTATAATTCACCCCTCCACTTT.

This clone has a count of ten or more. The CDR3 coding sequence is TGTGCCAGCAGTGAAAGGAGGGCACGGTCACCCCTCCACTTT. It encodes CASSERRARSPLHF. This chain links TRBV2 with TRBJ1-6, with unresolved D. In germline, CDR1 is SNHLY, CDR2 FYNNEI. The CDR3 has 14 residues. The V end was cut by 2 bases, the J end by 10 bases, with 12 bases between.

On this clone: Compared with germline, one end of the junction differs, possibly owing to a read error. The chain joins TRBV24-1 to TRBJ2-3; possible D gene TRBD1, 5 bases. The CDR3 extends over 14 amino acids. Germline V lookup: CDR1 KGHDR, CDR2 SFDVKD. CDR3 in DNA: TGTGCCACCCGTGAACAAGGGGGCACAGATACGCAGTATTTT. Protein sequence: CATREQGGTDTQYF.

The rearrangement joins TRBV19 to TRBJ1-2; tentative D call: TRBD1 (5 bases). Germline loops: CDR1 LNHDA, CDR2 SQIVND (reference sequence). The CDR3 consists of 13 residues. The V end was cut by 4 bases, the J end by 4 bases, with 10 bases between. DNA for the CDR3: TGTGCCAGTAGTACAGGGTCGGGCTATGGCTACACCTTC. It encodes CASSTGSGYGYTF.

The chain has TRBV5-6 and TRBJ1-5; D remains unclear. The CDR3 is made up of 14 amino acids. Germline values: CDR1 SGHDT, CDR2 YYEEEE. V was pared by 4 bases and J by 4 bases, with 12 bases between. The CDR3 DNA sequence: TGTGCCAGCAGCGCACTATCTACTAATCAGCCCCAGCATTTT. This codes for CASSALSTNQPQHF. Using reference TRBV5-6 and TRBJ1-5 for the parts outside the CDR3, the full variable domain is DAGVTQSPTHLIKTRGQQVTLRCSPKSGHDTVSWYQQALGQGPQFIFQYYEEEERQRGNFPDRFSGHQFPNYSSELNVNALLLGDSALYLCASSALSTNQPQHFGDGTRLSIL.

This chain connects TRBV29-1 to TRBJ1-1, with 7 positions matching TRBD1. J lost 1 base, V lost 6 bases, and 5 bases had no gene match. The V gene's germline CDR1 is SQVTM and CDR2 ANQGSEA. The CDR3 covers 13 residues. DNA of the CDR3: TGCAGCGTACTGGGACAGACGAACACTGAAGCTTTCTTT. Protein product: CSVLGQTNTEAFF.

The chain uses TRBV4-3 and TRBJ2-1; TRBD2 aligns across 15 bases. Germline V gene data show CDR1 as LGHNA and CDR2 as YSLEER. The J segment lost 8 bases and the V segment lost 2 bases, leaving 4 bases of the junction unmatched. This CDR3 is built from 16 residues. The CDR3 DNA follows: TGCGCCAGCAGCCAATACGGACTAGCGGGAGGGGATGAGCAGTTCTTC. Its translation: CASSQYGLAGGDEQFF.

This rearrangement joins TRBV19 to TRBJ2-1; TRBD1 might be the D (6 bases). Trimming took off 5 bases at V and 4 bases at J, with 15 bases between the two ends. The length of the CDR3 is 15 residues. The V gene's germline CDR1 is LNHDA and CDR2 SQIVND (reference sequence). CDR3 amino acids: CASSLGGLEYNEQFF. CDR3 DNA sequence: TGTGCCAGTAGTCTAGGGGGTCTTGAATACAATGAGCAGTTCTTC.

The V and J genes are TRBV7-9 and TRBJ1-5; the D is unclear. Germline V gene data show CDR1 as SEHNR and CDR2 as FQNEAQ (reference sequence). This CDR3 has 13 amino acids. V was pared by 5 bases and J by 7 bases, with 12 bases between. The chain's CDR3 is CASSPQKDQPQHF. The CDR3 DNA follows: TGTGCCAGCAGCCCGCAGAAGGACCAGCCCCAGCATTTT.

This rearrangement joins TRBV19 to TRBJ1-4, with 7 bases aligning to TRBD1. Germline CDR1 reads LNHDA; CDR2 reads SQIVND (reference sequence). Germline trimming cut 5 bases from V and 5 bases from J; bases unmatched to any gene: 8. The CDR3 runs to 15 residues. CDR3 amino acids: CASSVPGQSNEKLFF. DNA of the CDR3: TGTGCCAGTAGTGTACCGGGACAGTCGAATGAAAAACTGTTTTTT. The full variable domain, with the rest looked up from reference TRBV19 and TRBJ1-4, is DGGITQSPKYLFRKEGQNVTLSCEQNLNHDAMYWYRQDPGQGLRLIYYSQIVNDFQKGDIAEGYSVSREKKESFPLTVTSAQKNPTAFYLCASSVPGQSNEKLFFGSGTQLSVL.

The gene calls are TRBV10-3 and TRBJ1-2; D remains ambiguous. Germline CDR1 reads ENHRY; CDR2 reads SYGVKD. With 0 bases removed from V and 4 bases from J, the gap between germline ends came to 15 bases. CDR3 length: 16 residues. CDR3 nucleotides: TGTGCCATCAGTGAGTCGAAACTGGTGACGGCCTATGGCTACACCTTC. This encodes CAISESKLVTAYGYTF.